This T cell receptor (beta chain) was sequenced for a study of T cell clones after liver transplantation. Across the whole study: Standard immunosuppression, with no induction, continued until 12-24 months after transplant.

The table came from immunoSEQ multiplex PCR; TCRdb's copy has only in-frame clones and leaves some out. The profile shows 80,000 or so clones, roughly four fifths of them singletons. This CDR3 has 16 amino acids. CDR1 and CDR2 (germline): MDHEN, SYDVKM. V lost 1 base, J lost 9 bases, and 6 bases stayed unmatched. The J gene is TRBJ2-2, the V gene TRBV28; TRBD1 matches at 12 bases. The clonotype comes from a human patient who received a liver transplant. Some of these T cells may belong to the graft donor. Source: CD4+ T cells from blood, taken around 42 months after liver transplant. The DNA of the CDR3 is TGTGCCAGCAGTTTATCCCCGGGACAGGGGGCCCGGGAGCTGTTTTTT. The encoded protein is CASSLSPGQGARELFF.